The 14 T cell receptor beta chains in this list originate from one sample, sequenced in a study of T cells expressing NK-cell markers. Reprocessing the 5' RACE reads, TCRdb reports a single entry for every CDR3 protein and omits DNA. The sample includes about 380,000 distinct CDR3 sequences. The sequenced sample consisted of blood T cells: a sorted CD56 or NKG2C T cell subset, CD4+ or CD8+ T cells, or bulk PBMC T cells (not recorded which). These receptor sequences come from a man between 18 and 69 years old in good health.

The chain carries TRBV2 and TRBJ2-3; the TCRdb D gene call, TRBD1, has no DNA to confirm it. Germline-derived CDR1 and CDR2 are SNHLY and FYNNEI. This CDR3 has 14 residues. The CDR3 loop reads CASGRGPRTDTQYF.

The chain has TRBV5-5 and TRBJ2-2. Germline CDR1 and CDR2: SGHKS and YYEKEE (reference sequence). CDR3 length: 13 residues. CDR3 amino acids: CASSFTATGELFF. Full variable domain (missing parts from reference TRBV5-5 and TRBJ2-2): DAGVTQSPTHLIKTRGQQVTLRCSPISGHKSVSWYQQVLGQGPQFIFQYYEKEERGRGNFPDRFSARQFPNYSSELNVNALLLGDSALYLCASSFTATGELFFGEGSRLTVL.

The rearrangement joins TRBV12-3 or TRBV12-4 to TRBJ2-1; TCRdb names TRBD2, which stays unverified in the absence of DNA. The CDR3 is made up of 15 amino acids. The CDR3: CASSSVNPASDEQFF.

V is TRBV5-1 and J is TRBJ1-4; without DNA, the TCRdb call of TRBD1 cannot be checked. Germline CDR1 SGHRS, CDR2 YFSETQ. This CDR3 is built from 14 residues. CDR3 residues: CASSLRADNEKLFF. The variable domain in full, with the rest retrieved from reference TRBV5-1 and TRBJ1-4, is KAGVTQTPRYLIKTRGQQVTLSCSPISGHRSVSWYQQTPGQGLQFLFEYFSETQRNKGNFPGRFSGRQFSNSRSEMNVSTLELGDSALYLCASSLRADNEKLFFGSGTQLSVL.

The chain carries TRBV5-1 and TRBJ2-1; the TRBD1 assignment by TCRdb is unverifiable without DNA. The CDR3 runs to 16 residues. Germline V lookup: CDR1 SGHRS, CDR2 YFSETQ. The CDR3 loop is CASSLYAGTSYNEQFF. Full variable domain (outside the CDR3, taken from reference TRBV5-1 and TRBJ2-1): KAGVTQTPRYLIKTRGQQVTLSCSPISGHRSVSWYQQTPGQGLQFLFEYFSETQRNKGNFPGRFSGRQFSNSRSEMNVSTLELGDSALYLCASSLYAGTSYNEQFFGPGTRLTVL.

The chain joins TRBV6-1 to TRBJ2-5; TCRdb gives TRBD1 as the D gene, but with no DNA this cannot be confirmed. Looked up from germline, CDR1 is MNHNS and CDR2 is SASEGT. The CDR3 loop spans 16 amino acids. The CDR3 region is CASRRTGGNFQETQYF.

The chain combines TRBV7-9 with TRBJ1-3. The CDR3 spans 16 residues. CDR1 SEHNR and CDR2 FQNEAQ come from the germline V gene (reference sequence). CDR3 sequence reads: CASNDAADSSGNTIYF.

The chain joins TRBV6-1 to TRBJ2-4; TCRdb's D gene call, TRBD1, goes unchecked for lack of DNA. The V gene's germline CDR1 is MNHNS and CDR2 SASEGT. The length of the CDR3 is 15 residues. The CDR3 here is CASSQGQGGPNIQYF.

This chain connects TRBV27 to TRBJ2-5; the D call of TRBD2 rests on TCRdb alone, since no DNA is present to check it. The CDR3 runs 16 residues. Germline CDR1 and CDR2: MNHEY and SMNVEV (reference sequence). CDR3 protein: CASSPRRGTLQETQYF.

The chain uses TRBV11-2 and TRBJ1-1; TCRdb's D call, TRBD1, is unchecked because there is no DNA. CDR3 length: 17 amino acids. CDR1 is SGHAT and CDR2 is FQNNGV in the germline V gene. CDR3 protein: CASSSRQGTSRNTEAFF.

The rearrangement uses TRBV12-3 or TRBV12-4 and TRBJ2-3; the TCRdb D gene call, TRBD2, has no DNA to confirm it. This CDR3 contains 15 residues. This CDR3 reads CASSFLLAGTDTQYF.

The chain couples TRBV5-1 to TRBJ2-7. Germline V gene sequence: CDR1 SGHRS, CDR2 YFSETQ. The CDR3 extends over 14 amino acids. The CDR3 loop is CASSLTGYTYEQYF.

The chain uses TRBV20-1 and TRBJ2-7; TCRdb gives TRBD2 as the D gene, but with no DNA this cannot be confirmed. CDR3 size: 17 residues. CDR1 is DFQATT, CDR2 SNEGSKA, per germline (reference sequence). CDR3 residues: CSARDWSSGGRTYEQYF.

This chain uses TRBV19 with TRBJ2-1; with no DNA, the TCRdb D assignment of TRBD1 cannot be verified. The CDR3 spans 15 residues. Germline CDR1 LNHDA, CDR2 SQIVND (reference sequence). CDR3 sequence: CASSMTGQVINEQFF.